The sequence of this TCR beta chain was determined in a study of blood T cells in healthy people across ages. Primed by a sample-barcoded 5' primer and a J-beta primer mix, a second PCR proceeded for about 6 to 11 cycles. TCRdb recomputed calls from the 5' RACE reads with MiXCR, one row per CDR3 protein. The table lists about 800,000 distinct CDR3 sequences, 58% of them singletons. Study conclusions and caveats: While age rose, TCR beta diversity per million T cells dropped in a roughly linear way.

Details on this clonotype: Its antigen remains unknown.

V was shortened by 4 bases and J by 7 bases, with 13 bases between the two germline ends. This CDR3 spans 13 amino acids. Germline CDR1 reads SGHTA; CDR2 reads FQGNSA. Sequencing was done on a sample of blood. The chain couples TRBV7-2 to TRBJ2-5, with no clear D. The TCR sequence derives from a man aged 25 to 40 in good health. Written as DNA, the CDR3 is TGTGCCAGCAGCTCCGGGTCTTCCGGGACCCAGTACTTC. It is translated as CASSSGSSGTQYF.